Only one count was recorded for the clone carrying this T cell receptor (beta chain). The study recruited people aged 18 to 89 years across around 23 US areas. Self-reported history from a screening survey and questionnaire set each donor's cohort. This entry comes from a study of blood T cell repertoires in COVID-19. About the research overall: T cells, B-cell-depleted T cells, or PBMCs supplied cDNA or gDNA.

Clones were read by immunoSEQ multiplex PCR, and TCRdb kept only the in-frame ones, dropping some. The sample has approximately 300,000 clones, around 90% seen once. CDR3 length: 14 amino acids. V lost 2 bases and J 3 bases, leaving 14 bases between the germline ends. CDR1 and CDR2 from the germline V gene are GTSNPN and SVGIG (reference sequence). The sequence derives from a woman aged 18-29 years with acute COVID-19. The sequenced sample consisted of PBMCs or T cells enriched from blood (not recorded which). The gene calls are TRBV30 and TRBJ2-7, with a weak D call TRBD2 (6 bases). The CDR3 spells CAWSSGGPNYEQYF. The CDR3 region has the DNA TGTGCCTGGAGTAGCGGAGGGCCGAACTACGAGCAGTACTTC.